This T cell receptor (beta chain) was captured by sequencing in a study of T cells in localized non-small cell lung cancer. This CDR3 comprises 14 residues. The V and J ends lost 5 bases and 1 base, in that order; junction bases with no gene match: 3. Germline CDR1 reads SGHTA; CDR2 reads FQGTGA. As for this clone: Its matching antigen is unknown.

General observations from the study: Longer overall survival associated with higher blood T cell density; shorter survival with higher adjacent-lung clonality. Tumor showed lower T cell clonality than uninvolved adjacent lung, where it was highest. Adjacent lung tissue had a median about 52 of the top 100 clones found in the tumor. Only one tumor region went through sequencing, so heterogeneity may still be there.

This table comes from immunoSEQ multiplex PCR, and its TCRdb copy is limited to in-frame clones, with some not included. Of approximately 41,000 clones listed, roughly nine tenths are singletons. The chain links TRBV7-3 to TRBJ1-2; 8 nucleotides align to TRBD1. The TCR originated in a woman aged 18 to 55 with stage III lung adenocarcinoma. This specimen was peripheral blood, taken before any cancer treatment. CDR3 nucleotide sequence: TGTGCCAGCAGCCCGACAGGGGATAACTATGGCTACACCTTC. This translates into CASSPTGDNYGYTF.